This passage covers 3 T cell receptor beta chains from one sample sequenced in a study of T cells in Graves' hyperthyroidism and ophthalmopathy (dated by TCRdb to the late 2010s). The library was made by multiplex PCR. The reads were generated on an Illumina HiSeq 2000. The TCR beta CDR3 regions were amplified from RNA transcripts. A first-round RT-PCR of the TCR CDR3 used the HTBI primer set with the Qiagen OneStep RT-PCR kit. TCRdb reprocessing: public reads trimmed at Q25 with fastp, clones called with MiXCR, in-frame beta chains kept. Rows with one shared CDR3 protein collapse into an entry with the most common genes and DNA. This sample has 370,000 or so distinct CDR3 sequences in its table, and approximately 25% of those were observed once. The ten largest clones capture around 79% of the sample. The specimen was blood. The receptors here all came from a man aged 45-60 years with Graves' hyperthyroidism.

There are many counts of this clonotype. This rearrangement joins TRBV20-1 to TRBJ2-7, with D unclear. CDR1 is DFQATT, CDR2 SNEGSKA, per germline (reference sequence). The CDR3 totals 13 residues. V dropped 5 bases and J dropped 3 bases, with 14 bases sitting between them. The CDR3 loop is CSALDFQVYEQYF. DNA for the CDR3: TGCAGTGCTCTAGATTTTCAGGTCTACGAGCAGTACTTC.

Concerning this clonotype: A much larger clone differs by one base, so this may be a read error. The chain uses TRBV11-1 and TRBJ2-7, with TRBD1 as a possible D gene (6 bases). Trimming removed 5 bases from V and 2 bases from J, with 16 bases in between. The CDR3 runs 15 residues. Germline V gene sequence: CDR1 SGHAT, CDR2 FQDESV (reference sequence). The CDR3 spells CASSQVGQATYEQYF. CDR3 DNA sequence: TGTGCCAGCAGCCAAGTGGGACAAGCGACCTACGAGCAGTACTTC.

This clonotype was seen repeatedly, ten times or more. In nucleotides, the CDR3 is TGCGCCAGCGGTTCCGGTCCACTGGAGGGCCATGAGCAGTTCTTC. As protein: CASGSGPLEGHEQFF. This rearrangement joins TRBV5-1 to TRBJ2-1, with a weak D call TRBD2 (6 bases). CDR1 and CDR2 (germline): SGHRS, YFSETQ. This CDR3 region has 15 residues. The V and J ends lost 7 bases and 8 bases respectively, with 22 bases between them.